A single count supports the clone carrying this TCR beta chain. Antigen unknown. This entry belongs to a study of cytomegalovirus exposure and HLA in healthy donors. There are 15 residues in the CDR3. Germline V CDR1 and CDR2: MNHEY, SMNVEV (reference sequence). The ends lost 6 bases at V and 1 base at J; junction bases unmatched: 2. Vbeta (60) and Jbeta (13) primers were used in the PCR. Profiled with immunoSEQ multiplex PCR; TCRdb holds only in-frame clones, not every one. The repertoire holds about 280,000 clones, with roughly 90% as singletons. Study findings and constraints: It was taken for granted in presence/absence analyses that sequencing depth across donors was roughly uniform. A list of approximately 160 TCR beta chains associated with cytomegalovirus was given. HLA alleles were associated with 17,000 or so TCR beta sequences in a later analysis at 0.05 false discovery rate.

The source is a woman aged 18-29 years in good health and CMV-seronegative. The chain links TRBV27 to TRBJ2-2, with 10 bases that match TRBD1. Sequencing input: PBMCs. CDR3 loop: CASSRTGGNTGELFF. CDR3 bases: TGTGCCAGCAGCCGGACAGGGGGGAACACCGGGGAGCTGTTTTTT.